What follows is one T cell receptor beta chain and its context. Its antigen is as yet unknown. As originally analysed: ImmunoSEQ junction-only sequences lacked quality scores, so their filtering differed. Sequenced by immunoSEQ multiplex PCR; TCRdb stores in-frame clones only, minus some. V and J calls and clone size come straight from that table; D and trimming were deduced from the DNA. Altogether a few million clones are present, around 92% being singletons, with the ten largest covering 0.3% to 0.45%. The data stem from a study of shared clonotypes between healthy human individuals. General study results and limits: What naive subsets generally showed was a larger estimated richness than memory subsets showed.

Caucasian adults living in Nashville, Tennessee, provided all samples. Germline V gene sequence: CDR1 SGHTA, CDR2 FQGNSA. The CDR3 loop spans 16 amino acids. V was trimmed by 1 base and J by 1 base, leaving 10 bases between them. The receptor's source is a man aged 18 to 29 in good health. Some clones in this sample may be carry-over from other donors' samples. Sequencing used naive CD4+ T cells from PBMCs. Subset indicated: CD45RA+ positively selected. The chain carries TRBV7-2 and TRBJ2-2, with D maybe TRBD1 (6 bases). Here the CDR3 reads CASSLVLGGNTGELFF. The CDR3 nucleotides are TGTGCCAGCAGCTTAGTCTTAGGGGGGAACACCGGGGAGCTGTTTTTT.